The entry that follows covers one TCR beta chain sequence. TRB amplification used 250 ng of peripheral blood genomic DNA. The source of the sample is a study of T cell clusters in autoimmune cytopenias. This CDR3 spans 13 amino acids. Per germline, CDR1 GTSNPN and CDR2 SVGIG (reference sequence). TRB was amplified by touch-down multiplex PCR, primer pools A and B combined. TCRdb re-called the multiplex PCR reads; every CDR3 protein appears as one record, without DNA. In total, the table holds more than 12,000 distinct CDR3 sequences. These data also formed part of another study, on T cell repertoires in aging, cancer and after chemotherapy. That source adds: Repeat sampling of healthy donors over several months to years showed clear clonal overlap.

The clonotype was recovered from a human donor in good health. The sequenced sample was peripheral blood. The chain couples TRBV30 to TRBJ1-1. The CDR3: CAWSVGMNTEAFF.